Given below is one T cell receptor (beta chain) in context. The sample comes from a study of blood T cell repertoires in COVID-19. V lost 0 bases to trimming and J lost 9 bases, with 12 bases between them. Germline V gene lookup returns CDR1 LGHDT and CDR2 YNNKEL (reference sequence). This CDR3 region has 15 residues. Per the study methods: Nucleated cell number was recorded as an estimate derived from reference gene primer amplification. The repertoire was sequenced with immunoSEQ multiplex PCR; TCRdb's copy has only in-frame clones and lacks some. V, J and clone size are taken as reported in that table, and D and trimming were inferred from the DNA itself. The sample yields under 250,000 clones, roughly nine tenths seen once. Adults between about 18 and 95 years of age took part from 24 US areas. Cohorts were based on clinical histories the participants reported. Among Cohort 3 donors, those recovered had two negative PCRs, clearance, or symptom resolution.

The sequenced sample was PBMCs or T cells enriched from blood (not recorded which). The clonotype was recovered from a man aged 30-40 years who had recovered from COVID-19. This chain links TRBV3-1 (or the pseudogene TRBV3-2) with TRBJ1-6; TRBD1 might be the D (5 bases). As DNA, the CDR3 is TGTGCCAGCAGCCAAGAGGGGGGAATGGGTTCACCCCTCCACTTT. This encodes CASSQEGGMGSPLHF.